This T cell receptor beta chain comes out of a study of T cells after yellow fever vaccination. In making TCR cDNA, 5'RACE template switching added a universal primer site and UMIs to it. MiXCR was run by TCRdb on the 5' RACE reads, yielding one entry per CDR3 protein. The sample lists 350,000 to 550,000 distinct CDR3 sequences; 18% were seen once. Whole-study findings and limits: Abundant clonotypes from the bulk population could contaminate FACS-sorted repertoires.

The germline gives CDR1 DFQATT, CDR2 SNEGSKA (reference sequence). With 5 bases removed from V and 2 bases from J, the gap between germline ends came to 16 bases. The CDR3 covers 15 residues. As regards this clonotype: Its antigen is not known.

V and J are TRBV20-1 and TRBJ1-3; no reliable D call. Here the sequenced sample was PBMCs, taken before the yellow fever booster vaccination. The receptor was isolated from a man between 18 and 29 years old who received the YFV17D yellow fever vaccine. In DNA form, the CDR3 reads TGCAGTGCTCTGGGAGGGAGGAGCGCTGGAAACACCATATATTTT. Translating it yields CSALGGRSAGNTIYF.